The rows below give T cell receptor beta chains drawn from one sample of a study of T cell changes during pregnancy in multiple sclerosis. The repertoire was sequenced with immunoSEQ multiplex PCR; TCRdb's copy has only in-frame clones and lacks some. The sample shows over 80,000 clones, 90% of them seen only once. The sample was peripheral blood, taken in the second trimester of pregnancy. These receptors were obtained from a female donor in good health, enrolled as a control in a pregnancy study. CDR3s include the opening cysteine and the closing phenylalanine or tryptophan. A D gene is named only where the DNA matches it firmly. A row's size may be missing; if present it is once, few, many or a size class.

V gene: TRBV29-1
clone size: -
D gene: TRBD1
J gene: TRBJ1-1
CDR3 protein: CSVVGRTGWREAFF
CDR3 DNA: TGCAGCGTTGTGGGACGGACAGGTTGGCGAGAAGCTTTCTTT

V gene: TRBV19
clone size: -
D gene: -
J gene: TRBJ2-6
CDR3 protein: CASSMSPSGGANVLTF
CDR3 DNA: TGTGCCAGTAGTATGAGCCCTTCGGGGGGGGCCAACGTCCTGACTTTC

V gene: TRBV30
clone size: -
D gene: TRBD2
J gene: TRBJ2-7
CDR3 protein: CAWSVGSSGTYEQYF
CDR3 DNA: TGTGCCTGGAGTGTAGGGTCTAGCGGTACCTACGAGCAGTACTTC

V gene: TRBV7-2
clone size: -
D gene: -
J gene: TRBJ2-1
CDR3 protein: CASSYIRAGEQFF
CDR3 DNA: TGTGCCAGCAGTTATATCCGGGCGGGAGAGCAGTTCTTC

V gene: TRBV5-4
clone size: -
D gene: TRBD2
J gene: TRBJ2-3
CDR3 protein: CASSAGLAGDTQYF
CDR3 DNA: TGTGCCAGCAGCGCGGGACTAGCGGGAGATACGCAGTATTTT

V gene: TRBV9
clone size: -
D gene: -
J gene: TRBJ1-2
CDR3 protein: CASSVEEGYGYTF
CDR3 DNA: TGTGCCAGCAGCGTGGAGGAGGGCTATGGCTACACCTTC

V gene: TRBV18
clone size: -
D gene: -
J gene: TRBJ2-7
CDR3 protein: CASSFSRGQLSYEQYF
CDR3 DNA: TGTGCCAGCTCCTTCTCGCGGGGGCAACTCTCCTACGAGCAGTACTTC

V gene: TRBV14
clone size: -
D gene: -
J gene: TRBJ2-2
CDR3 protein: CASSQDALGQNTGELFF
CDR3 DNA: TGTGCCAGCAGCCAAGACGCTTTGGGGCAGAACACCGGGGAGCTGTTTTTT

V gene: TRBV19
clone size: -
D gene: -
J gene: TRBJ1-1
CDR3 protein: CASSFKRTEAFF
CDR3 DNA: TGTGCCAGTAGTTTTAAGCGGACTGAAGCTTTCTTT

V gene: TRBV5-1
clone size: -
D gene: -
J gene: TRBJ2-5
CDR3 protein: CASSLGDLARETQYF
CDR3 DNA: TGCGCCAGCAGCTTGGGGGACCTAGCGAGGGAGACCCAGTACTTC

V gene: TRBV29-1
clone size: -
D gene: TRBD1
J gene: TRBJ2-7
CDR3 protein: CSVAPGQGNEQYF
CDR3 DNA: TGCAGCGTTGCCCCGGGACAGGGGAACGAGCAGTACTTC

V gene: TRBV15
clone size: -
D gene: TRBD2
J gene: TRBJ2-7
CDR3 protein: CATSRARASGVYEQYF
CDR3 DNA: TGTGCCACCAGCAGAGCGAGAGCTAGCGGGGTCTACGAGCAGTACTTC

V gene: TRBV5-1
clone size: -
D gene: -
J gene: TRBJ1-4
CDR3 protein: CASTGGVGLEEKLFF
CDR3 DNA: TGCGCCAGCACCGGAGGCGTAGGGCTGGAGGAAAAACTGTTTTTT

V gene: TRBV27
clone size: -
D gene: -
J gene: TRBJ2-2
CDR3 protein: CASSLYPGVGELFF
CDR3 DNA: TGTGCCAGCAGTTTATACCCCGGGGTCGGGGAGCTGTTTTTT

V gene: TRBV7-2
clone size: -
D gene: TRBD2
J gene: TRBJ2-1
CDR3 protein: CASSSQAGLTYSYNEQFF
CDR3 DNA: TGTGCCAGCAGCTCCCAAGCGGGATTGACTTACTCCTACAATGAGCAGTTCTTC

V gene: TRBV6-1
clone size: -
D gene: TRBD2
J gene: TRBJ2-3
CDR3 protein: CASRLVLGGDTQYF
CDR3 DNA: TGTGCCAGTCGACTGGTTTTGGGAGGGGATACGCAGTATTTT

V gene: TRBV11-2
clone size: -
D gene: -
J gene: TRBJ2-1
CDR3 protein: CASSSGWAGPSSYNEQFF
CDR3 DNA: TGTGCCAGCAGCTCCGGGTGGGCGGGTCCAAGCTCCTACAATGAGCAGTTCTTC

V gene: TRBV7-9
clone size: -
D gene: TRBD1
J gene: TRBJ1-2
CDR3 protein: CASSLLQGAYGYTF
CDR3 DNA: TGTGCCAGCAGCTTACTCCAGGGGGCTTATGGCTACACCTTC

V gene: TRBV5-1
clone size: -
D gene: TRBD1
J gene: TRBJ2-1
CDR3 protein: CASSPTGDYNEQFF
CDR3 DNA: TGCGCCAGCTCCCCGACAGGGGACTACAATGAGCAGTTCTTC

V gene: TRBV20-1
clone size: -
D gene: TRBD1
J gene: TRBJ2-1
CDR3 protein: CSAMTGYEQFF
CDR3 DNA: TGCAGTGCTATGACAGGGTATGAGCAGTTCTTC

V gene: TRBV6-1
clone size: many
D gene: -
J gene: TRBJ1-2
CDR3 protein: CASSEARSGGLIYGYTF
CDR3 DNA: TGTGCCAGCAGTGAAGCGCGTTCGGGGGGGCTCATCTATGGCTACACCTTC

V gene: TRBV4-3
clone size: few
D gene: TRBD2
J gene: TRBJ2-1
CDR3 protein: CASSQTSGRGGEQFF
CDR3 DNA: TGCGCCAGCAGCCAGACTAGCGGGAGAGGGGGTGAGCAGTTCTTC

V gene: TRBV11-2
clone size: -
D gene: -
J gene: TRBJ1-4
CDR3 protein: CASSLTGTNEKLFF
CDR3 DNA: TGTGCCAGCAGCTTAACAGGGACAAATGAAAAACTGTTTTTT

V gene: TRBV7-2
clone size: -
D gene: TRBD2
J gene: TRBJ2-3
CDR3 protein: CASSPPGLAGGRDTQYF
CDR3 DNA: TGTGCCAGCAGCCCACCGGGACTAGCGGGGGGCAGGGATACGCAGTATTTT

V gene: TRBV6-1
clone size: -
D gene: -
J gene: TRBJ2-2
CDR3 protein: CASRGRGTGELFF
CDR3 DNA: TGTGCCAGCAGAGGTAGGGGCACCGGGGAGCTGTTTTTT

V gene: TRBV18
clone size: -
D gene: TRBD2
J gene: TRBJ2-1
CDR3 protein: CASSPSGGHRGQFF
CDR3 DNA: TGTGCCAGCTCACCAAGCGGGGGGCACCGCGGGCAGTTCTTC

V gene: TRBV27
clone size: -
D gene: -
J gene: TRBJ2-3
CDR3 protein: CASSPRARGWGQYF
CDR3 DNA: TGTGCCAGCAGTCCCCGGGCTAGGGGGTGGGGGCAGTATTTT

V gene: TRBV7-9
clone size: -
D gene: TRBD1
J gene: TRBJ1-2
CDR3 protein: CASSSTGTQGYTF
CDR3 DNA: TGTGCCAGCAGCTCGACAGGGACGCAGGGCTACACCTTC

V gene: TRBV25-1
clone size: -
D gene: -
J gene: TRBJ2-6
CDR3 protein: CASSATNRAAGLTF
CDR3 DNA: TGTGCCAGCAGTGCCACGAACAGGGCGGCGGGCCTGACTTTC

V gene: TRBV18
clone size: -
D gene: TRBD1
J gene: TRBJ1-4
CDR3 protein: CASSKDRGNEKLFF
CDR3 DNA: TGTGCCAGTTCAAAGGACAGGGGAAACGAAAAACTGTTTTTT

V gene: TRBV4-1
clone size: -
D gene: TRBD1
J gene: TRBJ2-7
CDR3 protein: CASSQTGGHYEQYF
CDR3 DNA: TGCGCCAGCAGCCAAACAGGGGGGCACTACGAGCAGTACTTC

V gene: TRBV7-7
clone size: -
D gene: -
J gene: TRBJ2-7
CDR3 protein: CASSPQGHSYEQYF
CDR3 DNA: TGTGCTAGCAGCCCTCAGGGGCACTCCTACGAGCAGTACTTC

V gene: TRBV6-1
clone size: -
D gene: TRBD2
J gene: TRBJ2-1
CDR3 protein: CASSEVRTSGGSRQFF
CDR3 DNA: TGTGCCAGCAGTGAAGTTAGGACTAGCGGGGGAAGTAGGCAGTTCTTC

V gene: TRBV7-9
clone size: -
D gene: TRBD2
J gene: TRBJ2-1
CDR3 protein: CASSQFMGTSGDNEQFF
CDR3 DNA: TGTGCCAGCAGCCAATTCATGGGGACTAGCGGAGACAATGAGCAGTTCTTC

V gene: TRBV6-1
clone size: -
D gene: -
J gene: TRBJ1-5
CDR3 protein: CASSEGQGINQPQHF
CDR3 DNA: TGTGCCAGCAGTGAAGGCCAGGGGATCAATCAGCCCCAGCATTTT

V gene: TRBV7-6
clone size: -
D gene: -
J gene: TRBJ1-1
CDR3 protein: CASSPRDGGRIENTEAFF
CDR3 DNA: TGTGCCAGCAGCCCCCGGGATGGGGGGAGGATAGAGAACACTGAAGCTTTCTTT

V gene: TRBV9
clone size: -
D gene: TRBD1
J gene: TRBJ2-7
CDR3 protein: CASSPDRGGSYEQYF
CDR3 DNA: TGTGCCAGCAGCCCAGACAGGGGAGGCTCCTACGAGCAGTACTTC

V gene: TRBV6-1
clone size: -
D gene: -
J gene: TRBJ2-2
CDR3 protein: CACDNTGELFF
CDR3 DNA: TGTGCCTGCGATAACACCGGGGAGCTGTTTTTT

V gene: TRBV6-5
clone size: -
D gene: TRBD1
J gene: TRBJ2-5
CDR3 protein: CASTATGHETQYF
CDR3 DNA: TGTGCCAGCACCGCGACAGGGCACGAGACCCAGTACTTC

V gene: TRBV7-8
clone size: -
D gene: -
J gene: TRBJ1-2
CDR3 protein: CASSLGGFYYGYTF
CDR3 DNA: TGTGCCAGCAGCTTAGGTGGCTTTTACTATGGCTACACCTTC

V gene: TRBV11-2
clone size: -
D gene: -
J gene: TRBJ1-5
CDR3 protein: CASSPWGGRSNQPQHF
CDR3 DNA: TGTGCCAGCAGCCCTTGGGGAGGTAGGAGCAATCAGCCCCAGCATTTT

V gene: TRBV7-6
clone size: -
D gene: -
J gene: TRBJ1-4
CDR3 protein: CASSLRAAGSIDEKLFF
CDR3 DNA: TGTGCCAGCAGCCTCCGGGCCGCGGGCTCAATAGATGAAAAACTGTTTTTT

V gene: TRBV27
clone size: -
D gene: TRBD1
J gene: TRBJ1-3
CDR3 protein: CASSRQGASGNTIYF
CDR3 DNA: TGTGCCAGCTCCAGACAGGGGGCCTCTGGAAACACCATATATTTT

V gene: TRBV5-6
clone size: -
D gene: TRBD1
J gene: TRBJ1-5
CDR3 protein: CASSLAQTGGRNQPQHF
CDR3 DNA: TGTGCCAGCAGCTTGGCTCAAACAGGGGGCAGGAATCAGCCCCAGCATTTT

V gene: TRBV9
clone size: once
D gene: TRBD2
J gene: TRBJ2-5
CDR3 protein: CASGHSGRPHLQETQYF
CDR3 DNA: TGTGCCAGCGGTCATAGCGGGAGGCCTCATTTACAAGAGACCCAGTACTTC

V gene: TRBV2
clone size: -
D gene: TRBD2
J gene: TRBJ2-1
CDR3 protein: CASRTSGSRLDEQFF
CDR3 DNA: TGTGCCAGCAGGACTAGCGGGAGTAGGCTAGATGAGCAGTTCTTC

V gene: TRBV19
clone size: -
D gene: -
J gene: TRBJ2-2
CDR3 protein: CASSSKRTGNTGELFF
CDR3 DNA: TGTGCCAGTAGCTCGAAGCGGACGGGGAACACCGGGGAGCTGTTTTTT

V gene: TRBV19
clone size: -
D gene: TRBD1
J gene: TRBJ1-2
CDR3 protein: CASSSQTGGNYGYTF
CDR3 DNA: TGTGCCAGTAGTTCACAGACAGGGGGAAACTATGGCTACACCTTC

V gene: TRBV2
clone size: once
D gene: TRBD2
J gene: TRBJ2-7
CDR3 protein: CASSEGRGSGGLYEQYF
CDR3 DNA: TGTGCCAGCAGTGAAGGGAGGGGTAGCGGGGGCCTCTACGAGCAGTACTTC

V gene: TRBV10-1
clone size: -
D gene: -
J gene: TRBJ1-5
CDR3 protein: CASGLRGFNQPQHF
CDR3 DNA: TGCGCCAGCGGTCTCAGGGGCTTCAATCAGCCCCAGCATTTT

V gene: TRBV19
clone size: -
D gene: TRBD1
J gene: TRBJ1-2
CDR3 protein: CASSTGEDYGYTF
CDR3 DNA: TGTGCCAGTAGCACAGGGGAAGACTATGGCTACACCTTC

V gene: TRBV7-9
clone size: -
D gene: -
J gene: TRBJ1-1
CDR3 protein: CASSSPPGEGNTEAFF
CDR3 DNA: TGTGCCAGCAGCTCACCACCGGGGGAGGGGAACACTGAAGCTTTCTTT

V gene: TRBV28
clone size: -
D gene: -
J gene: TRBJ2-1
CDR3 protein: CASSSLVASYNEQFF
CDR3 DNA: TGTGCCAGCAGTTCCCTCGTAGCGAGTTACAATGAGCAGTTCTTC

V gene: TRBV2
clone size: -
D gene: -
J gene: TRBJ1-2
CDR3 protein: CASSTYDAGYRWDYGYTF
CDR3 DNA: TGTGCCAGCAGTACTTATGACGCGGGATATAGGTGGGACTATGGCTACACCTTC

V gene: TRBV4-2
clone size: -
D gene: -
J gene: TRBJ1-4
CDR3 protein: CASSQDGEGGGGNEKLFF
CDR3 DNA: TGTGCCAGCAGCCAAGACGGAGAAGGGGGTGGGGGTAATGAAAAACTGTTTTTT

V gene: TRBV5-1
clone size: -
D gene: TRBD1
J gene: TRBJ2-7
CDR3 protein: CASSLDRGRYEQYF
CDR3 DNA: TGCGCCAGCAGCTTGGACAGGGGGAGGTACGAGCAGTACTTC

V gene: TRBV5-4
clone size: -
D gene: -
J gene: TRBJ1-5
CDR3 protein: CASSSSYSNQPQHF
CDR3 DNA: TGTGCCAGCAGCTCTTCCTATAGCAATCAGCCCCAGCATTTT